This is a list of T cell receptor beta chains from one sample in a study of PD-1 blockade in classical Hodgkin lymphoma. Measured with immunoSEQ multiplex PCR; TCRdb has only the in-frame clones, and not every one. This sample has about 6,800 clones, with around 64% found just once. The source was CD8+ T cells from blood, collected before the fourth cycle of nivolumab. The origin of the receptors is a human donor with classical Hodgkin lymphoma. CDR3s include the opening cysteine and the closing phenylalanine or tryptophan. Each record gives: J gene, clone size, V gene, D gene, CDR3 protein, CDR3 DNA. The D gene is left open where the match is weak. Size values are once, few and many counts, or a class for expanded clones, and some rows have none.

TRBJ2-7 - TRBV7-3 - CASSPGASEFYEQYF TGTGCCAGCAGCCCCGGGGCTAGCGAGTTCTACGAGCAGTACTTC
TRBJ1-1 - TRBV11-2 - CASSGPSIGYTEAFF TGTGCCAGCAGCGGGCCGTCGATCGGCTACACTGAAGCTTTCTTT
TRBJ1-1 few TRBV4-1 - CASSQGSTKNTEAFF TGCGCCAGCAGCCAAGGGTCAACAAAAAACACTGAAGCTTTCTTT
TRBJ2-5 - TRBV28 - CASSLAGVRETQYF TGTGCCAGCAGTTTGGCCGGGGTAAGGGAGACCCAGTACTTC
TRBJ2-7 - TRBV9 TRBD1 CASSVADRPRTGISYEQYF TGTGCCAGCAGCGTAGCCGACAGACCCCGGACAGGAATCTCCTACGAGCAGTACTTC
TRBJ2-5 - TRBV27 - CASSLRLGRAETQYF TGTGCCAGCAGTTTGCGACTGGGCAGGGCGGAGACCCAGTACTTC
TRBJ2-3 - TRBV27 TRBD2 CATGTSGDRTDTQYF TGTGCCACCGGGACTAGCGGAGACCGCACAGATACGCAGTATTTT
TRBJ1-1 - TRBV7-2 TRBD1 CASSTRQGSLNTEAFF TGTGCCAGCAGCACGCGACAGGGATCTCTGAACACTGAAGCTTTCTTT
TRBJ1-2 once TRBV30 - CAWSEVDYGYTF TGTGCCTGGAGTGAGGTGGACTATGGCTACACCTTC
TRBJ2-5 - TRBV27 TRBD1 CASSFGTGGETQYF TGTGCCAGCAGTTTCGGGACAGGTGGGGAGACCCAGTACTTC
TRBJ2-1 - TRBV27 - CASSTRGTGVYNEQFF TGTGCCAGCAGTACTAGGGGGACGGGAGTTTACAATGAGCAGTTCTTC
TRBJ2-7 - TRBV19 TRBD1 CASSPGTASYEQYF TGTGCCAGTAGCCCCGGGACAGCCTCCTACGAGCAGTACTTC
TRBJ1-5 - TRBV5-8 - CASSLVFGGGQPQHF TGTGCCAGCAGCTTGGTTTTCGGGGGTGGACAGCCCCAGCATTTT
TRBJ2-1 - TRBV27 - CASSGGGGWQFF TGTGCCAGCAGTGGGGGAGGGGGGTGGCAGTTCTTC
TRBJ2-7 - TRBV6-5 - CASSPDIPYEQYF TGTGCCAGCAGCCCGGACATTCCCTACGAGCAGTACTTC
TRBJ1-4 large TRBV7-6 TRBD1 CASSLAPGTASLNEKLFF TGTGCCAGCAGCTTAGCTCCCGGGACAGCGTCCCTGAATGAAAAACTGTTTTTT
TRBJ1-2 once TRBV28 TRBD1 CASSNPVTGNYGYTF TGTGCCAGCAGCAACCCCGTGACAGGGAACTATGGCTACACCTTC
TRBJ2-7 - TRBV2 - CASSDPTRTSYEQYF TGTGCCAGCAGTGACCCCACTAGAACGTCCTACGAGCAGTACTTC
TRBJ2-1 few TRBV19 TRBD2 CASTNRGAGNSNEQFF TGTGCCAGTACCAATCGGGGAGCGGGGAATAGCAATGAGCAGTTCTTC
TRBJ2-7 - TRBV11-2 - CASSYKGYEQYF TGTGCCAGCAGCTATAAGGGGTACGAGCAGTACTTC
TRBJ1-2 - TRBV28 TRBD1 CASSLGTAGLLDGYTF TGTGCCAGCAGTCTCGGGACAGCTGGACTTCTCGATGGCTACACCTTC
TRBJ2-7 - TRBV19 TRBD2 CASSASGRGSEQYF TGTGCCAGTTCCGCTAGCGGGAGAGGGAGCGAGCAGTACTTC
TRBJ2-2 - TRBV2 - CASSEYTPYTGELFF TGTGCCAGCAGTGAATATACCCCTTACACCGGGGAGCTGTTTTTT
TRBJ1-6 medium-sized TRBV7-9 TRBD1 CASSSRTGIGSPLHF TGTGCCAGCAGCTCCCGGACAGGAATAGGTTCACCCCTCCACTTT
TRBJ2-6 - TRBV10-1 - CASSLGPGANVLTF TGCGCCAGCAGCCTGGGGCCTGGGGCCAACGTCCTGACTTTC